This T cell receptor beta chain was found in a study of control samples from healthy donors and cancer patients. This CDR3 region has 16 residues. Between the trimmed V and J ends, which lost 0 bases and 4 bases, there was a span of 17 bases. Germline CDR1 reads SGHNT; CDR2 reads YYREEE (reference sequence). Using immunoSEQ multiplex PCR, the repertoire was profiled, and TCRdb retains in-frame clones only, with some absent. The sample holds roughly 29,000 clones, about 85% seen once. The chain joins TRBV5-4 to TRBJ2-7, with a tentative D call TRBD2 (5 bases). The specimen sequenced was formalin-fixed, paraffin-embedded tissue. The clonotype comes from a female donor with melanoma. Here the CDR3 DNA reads TGTGCCAGCAGCTTGGCGGCAGGAGGTTTAGGGTACGAGCAGTACTTC. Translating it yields CASSLAAGGLGYEQYF. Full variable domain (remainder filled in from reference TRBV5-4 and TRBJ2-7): ETGVTQSPTHLIKTRGQQVTLRCSSQSGHNTVSWYQQALGQGPQFIFQYYREEENGRGNFPPRFSGLQFPNYSSELNVNALELDDSALYLCASSLAAGGLGYEQYFGPGTRLTVT.